This T cell receptor (beta chain) was found in a study of cytomegalovirus exposure and HLA in healthy donors. Measured with immunoSEQ multiplex PCR; TCRdb has only the in-frame clones, and not every one. The table has 150,000 to 200,000 clones, around 85% seen once; the top ten hold about 2.1%. This CDR3 contains 15 residues. The V gene end was trimmed by 2 bases and the J gene end by 4 bases; junction bases not matched to a gene: 7. Germline CDR1 reads SGHAT; CDR2 reads FQNNGV. General observations from the study: Reports credit the classifier with highly specific, highly sensitive diagnosis of cytomegalovirus status.

A remark on this clone: Its target is not known.

V is TRBV11-2 and J is TRBJ1-1, with 7 bases that match TRBD1. The sequencing input was PBMCs. This TCR was sampled from a man aged 25 to 45 in good health and CMV-seropositive. CDR3 sequence reads: CASSLWPGGFTEAFF. CDR3 sequence (DNA): TGTGCCAGCAGCTTATGGCCAGGGGGATTCACTGAAGCTTTCTTT.